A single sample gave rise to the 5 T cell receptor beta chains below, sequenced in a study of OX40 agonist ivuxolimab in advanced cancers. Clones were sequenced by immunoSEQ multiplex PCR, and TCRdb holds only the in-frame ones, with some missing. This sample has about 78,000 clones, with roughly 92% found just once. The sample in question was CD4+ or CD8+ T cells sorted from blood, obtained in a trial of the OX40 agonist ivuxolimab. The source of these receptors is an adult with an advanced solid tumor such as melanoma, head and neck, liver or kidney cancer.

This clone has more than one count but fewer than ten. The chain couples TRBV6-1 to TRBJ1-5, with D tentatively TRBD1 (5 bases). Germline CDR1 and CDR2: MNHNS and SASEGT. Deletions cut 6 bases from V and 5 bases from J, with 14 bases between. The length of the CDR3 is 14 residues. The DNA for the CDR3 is TGTGCCAGCAGCGCCCAGGGAGGCCATCAGCCCCAGCATTTT. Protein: CASSAQGGHQPQHF.

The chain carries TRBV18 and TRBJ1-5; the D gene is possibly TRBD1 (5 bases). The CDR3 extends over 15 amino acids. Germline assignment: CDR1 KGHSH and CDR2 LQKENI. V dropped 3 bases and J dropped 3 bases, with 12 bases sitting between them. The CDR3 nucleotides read TGTGCCAGCTCACCCGGTGGGGCCTACAATCAGCCCCAGCATTTT. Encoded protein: CASSPGGAYNQPQHF.

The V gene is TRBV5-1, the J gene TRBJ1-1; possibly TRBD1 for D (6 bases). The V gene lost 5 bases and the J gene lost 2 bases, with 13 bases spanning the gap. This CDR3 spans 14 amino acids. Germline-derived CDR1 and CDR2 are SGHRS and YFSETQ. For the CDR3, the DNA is TGCGCCAGCAGTCGGGAAGGGACAAACACTGAAGCTTTCTTT. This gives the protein CASSREGTNTEAFF. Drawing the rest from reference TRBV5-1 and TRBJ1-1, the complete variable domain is KAGVTQTPRYLIKTRGQQVTLSCSPISGHRSVSWYQQTPGQGLQFLFEYFSETQRNKGNFPGRFSGRQFSNSRSEMNVSTLELGDSALYLCASSREGTNTEAFFGQGTRLTVV.

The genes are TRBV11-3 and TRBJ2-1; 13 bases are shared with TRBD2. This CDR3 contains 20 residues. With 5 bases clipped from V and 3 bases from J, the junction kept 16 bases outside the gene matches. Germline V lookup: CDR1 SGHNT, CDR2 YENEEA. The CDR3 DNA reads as TGTGCCAGCAGCCTCACCAGGGAACTAGCGGGAGGGCCCCTCTACAATGAGCAGTTCTTC. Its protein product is CASSLTRELAGGPLYNEQFF.

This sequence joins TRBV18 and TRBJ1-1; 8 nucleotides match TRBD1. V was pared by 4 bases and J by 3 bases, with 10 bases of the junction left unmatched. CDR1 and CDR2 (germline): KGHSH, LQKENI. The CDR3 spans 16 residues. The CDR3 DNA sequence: TGTGCCAGCTCACGCGAGGGACAGGTTGCCGACACTGAAGCTTTCTTT. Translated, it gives CASSREGQVADTEAFF.